The 25 T cell receptor beta chains listed next were all sequenced from one sample in a study of glioma-infiltrating T cells after dendritic cell vaccination. Assay: immunoSEQ multiplex PCR; the TCRdb copy retains only in-frame clones and omits some. Of 25,000 to 35,000 clones in the sample, roughly nine tenths were seen once. Source: blood, taken before dendritic cell vaccination. Every receptor here comes from a human donor with glioblastoma.

V gene TRBV4-1 combines with J gene TRBJ2-7, with D perhaps matching TRBD2 (6 bases). CDR3 size: 16 residues. V lost 7 bases and J lost 5, with 24 bases in between. The germline V gene encodes CDR1 MGHRA and CDR2 YSYEKL. In DNA, the CDR3 is TGCGCCAGCACCCAGGGCCCGAGGAGGGTGGGGCACGAGCAGTACTTC. Amino acid sequence: CASTQGPRRVGHEQYF.

The V gene is TRBV10-2, the J gene TRBJ2-3; 8 nucleotides agree with TRBD2. The germline gives CDR1 WSHSY, CDR2 SAAADI. The V and J ends lost 4 bases and 4 bases, in that order; junction bases with no gene match: 4. The CDR3 has 14 amino acids. CDR3 amino acids: CASSGAGGADTQYF. The CDR3 DNA reads TGCGCCAGCAGTGGGGCGGGGGGCGCAGATACGCAGTATTTT.

To note about this clone: Other DNA sequences from this sample encode an identical CDR3 as well. The chain has TRBV6-5 and TRBJ1-6, with D perhaps TRBD1 (6 bases). Trimming cost V 0 bases and J 5 bases, with 11 bases left between them. The CDR3 runs to 16 residues. Per germline, CDR1 MNHEY and CDR2 SVGAGI. CDR3 in amino acids: CASSYSDRTDNSPLHF. CDR3 DNA sequence: TGTGCCAGCAGTTACTCCGACAGGACCGATAATTCACCCCTCCACTTT.

The chain links TRBV11-2 to TRBJ2-1, with a possible D match to TRBD2 (6 bases). CDR1 is SGHAT and CDR2 is FQNNGV in the germline V gene. Trimming removed 2 bases at V and 4 bases at J, with 21 bases between. This CDR3 has 18 residues. CDR3 residues: CASSLSMGTRRGYNEQFF. The CDR3, as DNA: TGTGCCAGCAGCTTAAGCATGGGGACTCGGAGAGGGTACAATGAGCAGTTCTTC.

The chain is built from TRBV7-9 and TRBJ1-1; no definite D call. Germline V CDR1 and CDR2: SEHNR, FQNEAQ (reference sequence). V was pared by 5 bases and J by 0 bases, with 4 bases between. The CDR3 has 12 residues. The DNA for the CDR3 is TGTGCCAGCAGCGTAATGAACACTGAAGCTTTCTTT. It is translated as CASSVMNTEAFF.

V gene TRBV12-5 combines with J gene TRBJ1-2; D perhaps matches TRBD1 (6 bases). V lost 3 bases and J 0 bases, leaving 17 bases between the germline ends. CDR1 and CDR2 from the germline V gene are LGHNT and FRNRAP. This CDR3 spans 17 amino acids. As DNA, the CDR3 is TGTGCTAGTGGTTTACCCTCGCAGGGGAGATCTAACTATGGCTACACCTTC. Amino acids: CASGLPSQGRSNYGYTF.

This chain uses TRBV5-1 with TRBJ1-1, with D possibly TRBD1 on 6 matching bases. The germline V gene encodes CDR1 SGHRS and CDR2 YFSETQ. This CDR3 has 14 residues. Trimming took 4 bases from V and 8 from J, leaving 18 bases between them. CDR3 nucleotides: TGCGCCAGCAGCGCTGGCGTCAGGGGTGAAGAAGCTTTCTTT. It codes for CASSAGVRGEEAFF.

This chain joins TRBV30 and TRBJ2-3; 7 bases align to TRBD2. The length of the CDR3 is 15 residues. J lost 1 base, V lost 5 bases, and 9 bases had no gene match. Per the germline V gene, CDR1 is GTSNPN and CDR2 is SVGIG (reference sequence). The CDR3 nucleotides are TGTGCCTGGGTTCGGAGGCTAGCGGGCACAGATACGCAGTATTTT. Its translation is CAWVRRLAGTDTQYF. Together with reference TRBV30 and TRBJ2-3, the CDR3 gives the full variable domain: SQTIHQWPATLVQPVGSPLSLECTVEGTSNPNLYWYRQAAGRGLQLLFYSVGIGQISSEVPQNLSASRPQDRQFILSSKKLLLSDSGFYLCAWVRRLAGTDTQYFGPGTRLTVL.

CDR3 bases: TGTGCCAGCAGTCGATCTCCATTGGTGAGGGAAAAACTGTTTTTT. Protein product: CASSRSPLVREKLFF. The chain couples TRBV6-5 to TRBJ1-4; D gene unclear. The CDR3 contains 15 residues. Trimming removed 5 bases from V and 8 bases from J, with 18 bases in between. Germline V lookup: CDR1 MNHEY, CDR2 SVGAGI.

This clone was seen a single time. The V and J genes are TRBV30 and TRBJ1-1, with a tentative D call TRBD1 (5 bases). Trimming pared 3 bases from V and 1 base from J, leaving 12 bases between. Germline values: CDR1 GTSNPN, CDR2 SVGIG (reference sequence). The length of the CDR3 is 14 residues. The CDR3, as DNA: TGTGCCTGGAGGTGGGGAACAGGGAACACTGAAGCTTTCTTT. Residues: CAWRWGTGNTEAFF.

The V call is TRBV7-8, the J call TRBJ2-2; possible D gene TRBD2, 5 bases. The germline V gene has CDR1 SGHVS and CDR2 FQNEAQ. The CDR3 runs 13 residues. V lost 5 bases to trimming and J lost 7 bases, with 11 bases between them. CDR3 protein: CASSPLRDGELFF. The CDR3 DNA reads TGTGCCAGCAGCCCCCTCCGGGACGGGGAGCTGTTTTTT.

The rearrangement uses TRBV5-1 and TRBJ2-4; 14 bases align to TRBD2. This CDR3 comprises 18 residues. V lost 1 base and J lost 2; bases outside the gene matches: 5. The germline CDR1 and CDR2 sequences are SGHRS and YFSETQ. CDR3 loop: CASSLTTSGGATKNIQYF. In nucleotides, the CDR3 is TGCGCCAGCAGCTTGACGACTAGCGGGGGGGCGACCAAAAACATTCAGTACTTC.

CDR3 sequence: CASSPDYYEQYF. In DNA, the CDR3 is TGCGCCAGCAGCCCGGACTACTACGAGCAGTACTTC. This chain joins TRBV5-1 and TRBJ2-7, with D perhaps TRBD2 (6 bases). CDR3 length: 12 residues. With 4 bases removed from V and 3 bases from J, the gap between germline ends came to 8 bases. Germline CDR1 reads SGHRS; CDR2 reads YFSETQ.

The chain recombines TRBV4-2 with TRBJ1-6; TRBD1 aligns across 7 bases. This CDR3 has 15 amino acids. Germline V gene sequence: CDR1 LGHNA, CDR2 YNFKEQ. V was clipped by 2 bases and J by 8 bases; unmatched bases: 6. CDR3: CASSQTSRGDSPLHF. CDR3 DNA: TGTGCCAGCAGCCAAACGTCCAGGGGGGATTCACCCCTCCACTTT.

The genes are TRBV19 and TRBJ2-5; TRBD2 aligns across 9 bases. Germline assignment: CDR1 LNHDA and CDR2 SQIVND (reference sequence). After removal of 7 bases from V and 3 bases from J, the junction contained 3 bases not matched to a gene. The CDR3 extends over 13 amino acids. For the CDR3, the DNA is TGTGCCAGTACGGCTAGCGGGGAAGAGACCCAGTACTTC. Protein product: CASTASGEETQYF.

The rearrangement links TRBV15 to TRBJ2-1; D remains ambiguous. Germline V CDR1 and CDR2: LNHNV, YYDKDF (reference sequence). V was clipped by 0 bases and J by 6 bases, with 6 bases between them. The CDR3 runs 13 residues. CDR3 amino acids: CATSRDAANEQFF. For the CDR3, the DNA is TGTGCCACCAGCAGAGATGCGGCCAATGAGCAGTTCTTC.

This chain links TRBV19 with TRBJ2-1, with 7 bases fitting TRBD1. CDR1 and CDR2 (germline): LNHDA, SQIVND (reference sequence). V was clipped by 3 bases and J by 3 bases; unmatched bases: 2. The CDR3 spans 14 residues. CDR3 sequence: CASSIRDSYNEQFF. The CDR3 region has the DNA TGTGCCAGTAGTATTAGGGACAGCTACAATGAGCAGTTCTTC.

The CDR3 spells CASSLGRGGTNEQFF. The DNA of the CDR3 is TGTGCCAGCAGCTTAGGGCGGGGGGGCACCAATGAGCAGTTCTTC. The V call is TRBV7-2, the J call TRBJ2-1, with TRBD2 matching 9 bases. V lost 1 base, J lost 6 bases, and 4 bases stayed unmatched. The CDR3 spans 15 residues. CDR1 is SGHTA, CDR2 FQGNSA, per germline.

V usage is TRBV27 and J usage is TRBJ2-7, with 8 bases identical to TRBD1. With 4 bases clipped from V and 2 bases from J, the junction kept 7 bases outside the gene matches. Germline V lookup: CDR1 MNHEY, CDR2 SMNVEV (reference sequence). This CDR3 has 15 amino acids. The CDR3 bases are TGTGCCAGCAGTTGGCCGGGGACAGGCACCTACGAGCAGTACTTC. Its protein product is CASSWPGTGTYEQYF.

The rearrangement joins TRBV7-8 to TRBJ2-5, with 7 bases lining up with TRBD2. The CDR3 has 15 residues. V dropped 5 bases and J dropped 2; count of bases not matched to a gene: 8. CDR1 and CDR2 (germline): SGHVS, FQNEAQ. CDR3 amino acids: CASSGAGEAQETQYF. The CDR3 DNA reads as TGTGCCAGCAGCGGTGCGGGGGAAGCACAAGAGACCCAGTACTTC.

Comment on this clone: One end of the junction does not line up with germline, which may come from a read error. This CDR3 is also generated by other DNA sequences in the sample. The J gene is TRBJ1-6, the V gene TRBV7-8; D might be TRBD1 (6 bases). The CDR3 length is 18 residues. Germline V gene data show CDR1 as SGHVS and CDR2 as FQNEAQ. The CDR3 spells CASSPVGGASSYNSPLHF. The CDR3 DNA reads TGTGCCAGCAGCCCAGTGGGGGGGGCCAGCTCCTATAATTCCCCCCTCCACTTT.

The chain is built from TRBV19 and TRBJ1-1; tentatively, D is TRBD1 (5 bases). CDR3 length equals 16 residues. V lost 3 bases and J lost 0, with 14 bases in between. CDR1 LNHDA and CDR2 SQIVND come from the germline V gene (reference sequence). The DNA of the CDR3 is TGTGCCAGTAGTATTCGACGGGCAGGGATGAACACTGAAGCTTTCTTT. It encodes CASSIRRAGMNTEAFF.

The rearrangement joins TRBV11-2 to TRBJ2-7, with D unresolved. The CDR3 contains 17 residues. Trimming took off 1 base at V and 2 bases at J, with 18 bases between the two ends. From germline, CDR1 is SGHAT and CDR2 FQNNGV. This CDR3 reads CASSLGARQLFAYEQYF. CDR3 nucleotide sequence: TGTGCCAGCAGCTTAGGGGCTCGACAACTCTTCGCCTACGAGCAGTACTTC.

The gene calls are TRBV6-5 and TRBJ2-1, with TRBD2 matching 9 bases. J gave up 0 bases and V 7 bases, and 4 bases lay outside the gene matches. CDR1 and CDR2 from the germline V gene are MNHEY and SVGAGI. The CDR3 covers 15 residues. CDR3 nucleotide sequence: TGTGCCAGCAATACAGCGGGGGGCTCCTACAATGAGCAGTTCTTC. The encoded protein is CASNTAGGSYNEQFF.

V is TRBV19 and J is TRBJ1-1, with 8 bases identical to TRBD1. Germline assignment: CDR1 LNHDA and CDR2 SQIVND (reference sequence). The CDR3 is made up of 13 amino acids. The V and J ends lost 7 bases and 8 bases, in that order; junction bases with no gene match: 9. The CDR3 DNA sequence: TGTGCCAGTATATCACTCCAGGGGGCGGAAGCTTTCTTT. As protein: CASISLQGAEAFF.